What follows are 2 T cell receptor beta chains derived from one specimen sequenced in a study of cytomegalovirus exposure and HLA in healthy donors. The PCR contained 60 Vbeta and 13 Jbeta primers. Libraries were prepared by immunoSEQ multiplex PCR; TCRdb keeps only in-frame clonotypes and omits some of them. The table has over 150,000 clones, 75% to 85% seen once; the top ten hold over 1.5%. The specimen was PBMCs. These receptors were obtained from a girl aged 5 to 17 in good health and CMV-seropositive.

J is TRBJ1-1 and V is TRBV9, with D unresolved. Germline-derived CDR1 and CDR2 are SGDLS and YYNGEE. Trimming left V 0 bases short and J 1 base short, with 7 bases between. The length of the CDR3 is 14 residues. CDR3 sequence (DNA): TGTGCCAGCAGCGTAGAGGCAGGGAACACTGAAGCTTTCTTT. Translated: CASSVEAGNTEAFF.

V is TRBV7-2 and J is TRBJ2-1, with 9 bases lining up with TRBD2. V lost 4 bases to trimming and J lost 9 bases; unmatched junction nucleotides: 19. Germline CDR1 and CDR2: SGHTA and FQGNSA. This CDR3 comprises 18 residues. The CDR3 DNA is TGTGCCAGCAGCTCACAAATCATGTTAGGCGGGGGGGCGGGTGAGCAGTTCTTC. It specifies CASSSQIMLGGGAGEQFF. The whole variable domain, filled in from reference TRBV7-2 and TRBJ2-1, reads GAGVSQSPSNKVTEKGKDVELRCDPISGHTALYWYRQSLGQGLEFLIYFQGNSAPDKSGLPSDRFSAERTGGSVSTLTIQRTQQEDSAVYLCASSSQIMLGGGAGEQFFGPGTRLTVL.